One sample yielded the 20 T cell receptor beta chains listed below, sequenced in a study of T cells in Graves' hyperthyroidism and ophthalmopathy. It was RNA transcripts that yielded the amplified TCR beta CDR3 regions. First-round RT-PCR targeting the TCR CDR3 was performed with the HTBI primer set. MiXCR, applied by TCRdb to the multiplex PCR reads, yields one record per CDR3 protein. Among fewer than 750,000 distinct CDR3 sequences listed, 14% to 15% were seen once. Sequenced sample: blood. The receptor set was obtained from a woman between 40 and 55 years old with Graves' ophthalmopathy.

CDR3 loop: CASSLEPGTSSGANVLTF. The CDR3 DNA follows: TGTGCCAGCAGTTTAGAGCCAGGGACTTCCTCTGGGGCCAACGTCCTGACTTTC. This chain joins TRBV27 and TRBJ2-6, with a weak D call TRBD2 (6 bases). V lost 2 bases and J lost 0, with 14 bases in between. Germline assignment: CDR1 MNHEY and CDR2 SMNVEV (reference sequence). The CDR3 loop spans 18 amino acids.

This clonotype was recorded many times. The V call is TRBV6-5, the J call TRBJ2-2; 7 nucleotides agree with TRBD1. Per germline, CDR1 MNHEY and CDR2 SVGAGI. The CDR3 spans 14 residues. The V and J ends lost 4 bases and 7 bases, in that order; junction bases with no gene match: 6. CDR3 sequence: CASSSDRTGGELFF. In DNA form, the CDR3 reads TGTGCCAGCAGTTCGGACAGGACGGGCGGGGAGCTGTTTTTT.

This clonotype showed up many times. The genes are TRBV6-2 or TRBV6-3 and TRBJ1-1; D is undetermined. Germline-derived CDR1 and CDR2 are MNHEY and SVGEGT. This CDR3 is 14 amino acids long. Between the trimmed V and J ends, which lost 4 bases and 6 bases, there was a span of 15 bases. CDR3 coding DNA: TGTGCCAGCAGTTCTCTCTCGAACAACCCTGAAGCTTTCTTT. Translation gives CASSSLSNNPEAFF.

This clonotype was observed at least ten times. The genes are TRBV29-1 and TRBJ1-1, with a weak D call TRBD1 (5 bases). V lost 3 bases, J lost 8 bases, and 16 bases lay in between. This CDR3 has 13 amino acids. CDR1 and CDR2 from the germline V gene are SQVTM and ANQGSEA. The CDR3: CSVDGGFKREAFF. The CDR3 DNA sequence: TGCAGCGTTGACGGGGGGTTCAAGAGGGAAGCTTTCTTT.

J is TRBJ2-3 and V is TRBV7-3, with 9 bases that match TRBD2. CDR3 length equals 16 residues. Germline CDR1 reads SGHTA; CDR2 reads FQGTGA. The V and J ends lost 0 bases and 7 bases, in that order; junction bases with no gene match: 8. CDR3 DNA sequence: TGTGCCAGCAGCTTAACGGGTAGCGGGAGCATCTATACGCAGTATTTT. Its protein is CASSLTGSGSIYTQYF.

This clonotype appeared many times. The gene calls are TRBV24-1 and TRBJ2-7, with 11 positions matching TRBD2. The CDR3 loop spans 19 amino acids. The germline V gene encodes CDR1 KGHDR and CDR2 SFDVKD. V shed 1 base and J 0 bases; nucleotides not matched to a gene: 10. The CDR3 sequence: CATSDFEASGRRSSYEQYF. The CDR3 region has the DNA TGTGCCACCAGTGATTTTGAGGCTAGCGGGAGGCGTAGCTCCTACGAGCAGTACTTC.

Many counts were recorded for this clonotype. The CDR3 sequence: CATSALGQDYGYTF. The CDR3 DNA follows: TGTGCCACCAGTGCCCTCGGACAGGACTATGGCTACACCTTC. The chain combines TRBV24-1 with TRBJ1-2; 7 bases line up with TRBD1. The germline gives CDR1 KGHDR, CDR2 SFDVKD. The CDR3 has 14 residues. J was trimmed by 3 bases and V by 5 bases; bases with no gene match: 5.

This clonotype occurred many times. The chain combines TRBV28 with TRBJ2-2, with D perhaps TRBD1 or TRBD2 (5 bases each). The CDR3 contains 16 residues. CDR1 MDHEN and CDR2 SYDVKM come from the germline V gene. Deletions cut 3 bases from V and 4 bases from J, with 15 bases between. DNA for the CDR3: TGTGCCAGCAGTTTTGTTAGGGGAAGCGGCACCGGGGAGCTGTTTTTT. Translating it yields CASSFVRGSGTGELFF.

This clonotype has ten or more counts. V gene TRBV2 combines with J gene TRBJ2-5; possible D gene TRBD2, 5 bases. Germline V gene data show CDR1 as SNHLY and CDR2 as FYNNEI. The CDR3 has 11 amino acids. Trimming stripped 9 bases from V and 9 bases from J, with 14 bases between. Written as DNA, the CDR3 is TGTGCCAGTAGCCCTCTGGGAGCCCAGTACTTC. Protein product: CASSPLGAQYF.

This clonotype was recorded at least ten times. V gene TRBV29-1 combines with J gene TRBJ1-1; TRBD1 is a possible D gene (6 bases). This CDR3 region has 13 residues. Germline values: CDR1 SQVTM, CDR2 ANQGSEA. Trimming removed 6 bases at V and 8 bases at J, with 19 bases between. Here the CDR3 DNA reads TGCAGCGTAGCAGGGGCCCCCGGGATGGAAGCTTTCTTT. It translates to CSVAGAPGMEAFF.

The chain couples TRBV6-2 or TRBV6-3 to TRBJ1-5; D remains ambiguous. The germline V and J ends were trimmed by 1 base and 4 bases, with 8 bases remaining between them. Germline V gene sequence: CDR1 MNHEY, CDR2 SVGEGT. The CDR3 spans 14 residues. The CDR3 sequence is CASSYWGLNQPQHF. The CDR3 DNA follows: TGTGCCAGCAGTTACTGGGGTTTAAATCAGCCCCAGCATTTT.

This clonotype has ten or more counts. The chain uses TRBV28 and TRBJ1-1; TRBD1 is a possible D gene (5 bases). This CDR3 is built from 13 residues. Germline V CDR1 and CDR2: MDHEN, SYDVKM. Trimming cost V 2 bases and J 7 bases, with 11 bases left between them. The CDR3 is CASSLGGEGEAFF. CDR3 nucleotides: TGTGCCAGCAGTTTAGGGGGAGAGGGTGAAGCTTTCTTT.

This clonotype occurred many times. J is TRBJ2-5 and V is TRBV6-5; possibly TRBD2 for D (5 bases). The V gene's germline CDR1 is MNHEY and CDR2 SVGAGI. The CDR3 runs 14 residues. The V end lost 5 bases, the J end lost 2 bases, and 12 bases lay between the germline ends. For the CDR3, the DNA is TGTGCCAGCAGTACTACTAGTTGGCAAGAGACCCAGTACTTC. As protein: CASSTTSWQETQYF.

The table lists this clonotype with many counts. The genes are TRBV6-1 and TRBJ2-7, with D perhaps matching TRBD2 (5 bases). Looked up from germline, CDR1 is MNHNS and CDR2 is SASEGT. This CDR3 is built from 14 residues. With 8 bases removed from V and 1 base from J, the gap between germline ends came to 15 bases. In DNA form, the CDR3 reads TGTGCCAGCCGGACTGTCGACACGTCCTACGAGCAGTACTTC. It yields the protein CASRTVDTSYEQYF.

This clonotype was counted at least ten times. This chain links TRBV5-1 with TRBJ2-7; 7 bases map to TRBD1. This CDR3 region has 15 residues. CDR1 and CDR2 from the germline V gene are SGHRS and YFSETQ. Trimming at V came to 4 bases and at J to 1 base, leaving 8 bases not matched to a gene. The CDR3 reads CASSPLAGGSYEQYF. In DNA, the CDR3 is TGCGCCAGCAGCCCGTTGGCAGGGGGTTCCTACGAGCAGTACTTC. Full variable domain (missing parts from reference TRBV5-1 and TRBJ2-7): KAGVTQTPRYLIKTRGQQVTLSCSPISGHRSVSWYQQTPGQGLQFLFEYFSETQRNKGNFPGRFSGRQFSNSRSEMNVSTLELGDSALYLCASSPLAGGSYEQYFGPGTRLTVT.

This rearrangement joins TRBV28 to TRBJ1-5; no reliable D call. CDR1 MDHEN and CDR2 SYDVKM come from the germline V gene. Deletions cut 6 bases from V and 6 bases from J, with 21 bases between. The CDR3 is made up of 16 amino acids. The CDR3 is CASRWEEGGLTQPQHF. The CDR3 bases are TGTGCCAGCAGGTGGGAAGAAGGCGGGCTCACTCAGCCCCAGCATTTT. The full variable domain, completed using reference TRBV28 and TRBJ1-5, is DVKVTQSSRYLVKRTGEKVFLECVQDMDHENMFWYRQDPGLGLRLIYFSYDVKMKEKGDIPEGYSVSREKKERFSLILESASTNQTSMYLCASRWEEGGLTQPQHFGDGTRLSIL.

In its sample, this clonotype was seen many times. This rearrangement joins TRBV20-1 to TRBJ2-5; unclear D gene. The CDR3 has 14 residues. Germline CDR1 is DFQATT and CDR2 is SNEGSKA (reference sequence). Trimming took off 0 bases at V and 2 bases at J, with 10 bases between the two ends. The CDR3 is CSARDPSAQETQYF. The CDR3 DNA is TGCAGTGCTAGAGATCCGAGCGCTCAAGAGACCCAGTACTTC.

The V gene is TRBV4-1, the J gene TRBJ2-7; TRBD1 might be the D (5 bases). V was clipped by 4 bases and J by 9 bases, with 19 bases between them. The CDR3 loop spans 14 amino acids. The germline V gene has CDR1 MGHRA and CDR2 YSYEKL. CDR3 protein: CASSLRQLTYSQYF. Written as DNA, the CDR3 is TGCGCCAGCAGCCTCAGACAGCTTACCTATTCGCAGTACTTC.

This clonotype was observed many times. The CDR3 region has the DNA TGTGCCAGCAATAGCGGGGATCACACCGGGGAGCTGTTTTTT. Protein: CASNSGDHTGELFF. The chain recombines TRBV28 with TRBJ2-2, with TRBD2 identical over 8 bases. The CDR3 consists of 14 residues. CDR1 and CDR2 from the germline V gene are MDHEN and SYDVKM. V shed 7 bases, J shed 3 bases, and the junction held 4 bases outside the gene matches.

This clonotype was seen at least ten times. CDR3 coding DNA: TGTGCCAGCAGTTATTCTTTGGGTGGACAGCCCCAGCATTTT. It encodes CASSYSLGGQPQHF. The chain is built from TRBV6-5 and TRBJ1-5; D remains unclear. Deletions cut 3 bases from V and 7 bases from J, with 13 bases between. Germline CDR1 MNHEY, CDR2 SVGAGI. This CDR3 spans 14 amino acids.